The rows below give T cell receptor beta chains drawn from one sample of a study of shared clonotypes between healthy human individuals. Measured with immunoSEQ multiplex PCR; TCRdb has only the in-frame clones, and not every one. The sample has approximately 250,000 clones, about 69% seen once. Sequenced material: memory CD4+ T cells sorted from blood. These receptors were taken from a man aged 25-45 years in good health. CDR3s include the opening cysteine and the closing phenylalanine or tryptophan. The order of the fields is V gene, J gene, clone size, D gene, CDR3 DNA, CDR3 protein. The D gene is left open where the match is weak. Clone size is not always given. Where it is, it says once, few, many or a class for expanded clones.

v_call: TRBV6-1
j_call: TRBJ2-7
clone_size: .
d_call: TRBD1
cdr3_nt: TGTGCCAGCAGTCCAGCGACAGGGATATACGAGCAGTACTTC
cdr3_aa: CASSPATGIYEQYF

v_call: TRBV19
j_call: TRBJ1-5
clone_size: once
d_call: TRBD1
cdr3_nt: TGTGCCAGTAGTATAGCGCGGGACAGACGCAATCAGCCCCAGCATTTT
cdr3_aa: CASSIARDRRNQPQHF

v_call: TRBV29-1
j_call: TRBJ1-1
clone_size: few
d_call: .
cdr3_nt: TGCAGCGTTGGGCAGGGTTGGGGGATGAACACTGAAGCTTTCTTT
cdr3_aa: CSVGQGWGMNTEAFF

v_call: TRBV6-5
j_call: TRBJ2-7
clone_size: .
d_call: .
cdr3_nt: TGTGCCAGCAGTACAGCCCGACAGTTACAGTACTTC
cdr3_aa: CASSTARQLQYF

v_call: TRBV9
j_call: TRBJ2-1
clone_size: .
d_call: TRBD2
cdr3_nt: TGTGCCAGCAGCGTAGAGGTCCGACTAGCGGGAGGTCATGAGCAGTTCTTC
cdr3_aa: CASSVEVRLAGGHEQFF

v_call: TRBV6-1
j_call: TRBJ1-3
clone_size: .
d_call: .
cdr3_nt: TGTGCCAGCTGTGTGAACGGAGGCTCTGGAAACACCATATATTTT
cdr3_aa: CASCVNGGSGNTIYF

v_call: TRBV7-2
j_call: TRBJ2-1
clone_size: .
d_call: TRBD2
cdr3_nt: TGTGCCAGCAGTCCCTCCCTGGCGGGAGCTCGGGAGCAGTTCTTC
cdr3_aa: CASSPSLAGAREQFF

v_call: TRBV4-2
j_call: TRBJ1-2
clone_size: .
d_call: .
cdr3_nt: TGTGCCAGCAGCCAAGATGCAGGGGATGGCTACACCTTC
cdr3_aa: CASSQDAGDGYTF

v_call: TRBV7-2
j_call: TRBJ2-4
clone_size: few
d_call: TRBD2
cdr3_nt: TGTGCCAGCAGCTATAGCGGGAGAGCGGACTTCGACTTC
cdr3_aa: CASSYSGRADFDF

v_call: TRBV5-1
j_call: TRBJ2-7
clone_size: .
d_call: .
cdr3_nt: TGTGCCAGCAGCTTGGCGGCTGAGCAGTACTTC
cdr3_aa: CASSLAAEQYF

v_call: TRBV9
j_call: TRBJ2-7
clone_size: few
d_call: .
cdr3_nt: TGTGCCAGCAGCAGGAGGGGGGACAGTTGGGATTACGAGCAGTACTTC
cdr3_aa: CASSRRGDSWDYEQYF

v_call: TRBV7-3
j_call: TRBJ2-3
clone_size: .
d_call: .
cdr3_nt: TGTGCCAGCGGGAGAGAGGGCACAGATACGCAGTATTTT
cdr3_aa: CASGREGTDTQYF

v_call: TRBV2
j_call: TRBJ2-7
clone_size: .
d_call: TRBD1
cdr3_nt: TGTGCCAGCAGTGAATCTACCGGGACAGGGTGGAACGAGCAGTACTTC
cdr3_aa: CASSESTGTGWNEQYF

v_call: TRBV19
j_call: TRBJ2-2
clone_size: .
d_call: TRBD1
cdr3_nt: TGTGCCAGTAGAAACCGGGACAGAGACTCCACCGGGATAACCGGGGAGCTGTTTTTT
cdr3_aa: CASRNRDRDSTGITGELFF

v_call: TRBV5-4
j_call: TRBJ2-2
clone_size: few
d_call: .
cdr3_nt: TGTGCCAGCAGCTTTGGCGTCAGAAACACCGGGGAGCTGTTTTTT
cdr3_aa: CASSFGVRNTGELFF

v_call: TRBV19
j_call: TRBJ1-5
clone_size: .
d_call: .
cdr3_nt: TGTGCCAGTAGTATGAGCCAGGGAGGTCGGCCCCAGCATTTT
cdr3_aa: CASSMSQGGRPQHF

v_call: TRBV5-4
j_call: TRBJ2-3
clone_size: .
d_call: TRBD2
cdr3_nt: TGTGCCAGCAGCTCCTTAGGCCTAGCGGGTTCTGGAGATACGCAGTATTTT
cdr3_aa: CASSSLGLAGSGDTQYF

v_call: TRBV5-4
j_call: TRBJ2-7
clone_size: few
d_call: .
cdr3_nt: TGTGCCAGCAGCTTGGGGCAGTACGCCTACGAGCAGTACTTC
cdr3_aa: CASSLGQYAYEQYF

v_call: TRBV7-3
j_call: TRBJ2-1
clone_size: .
d_call: .
cdr3_nt: TGTGCCAGCAGCTTAGGGCTAGCTAATGAGCAGTTCTTC
cdr3_aa: CASSLGLANEQFF

v_call: TRBV6-5
j_call: TRBJ2-7
clone_size: many
d_call: TRBD1
cdr3_nt: TGTGCCAGCAGTCGGGACAGGGCAACCTACGAGCAGTACTTC
cdr3_aa: CASSRDRATYEQYF

v_call: TRBV7-3
j_call: TRBJ2-5
clone_size: once
d_call: .
cdr3_nt: TGTGCCAGCAGCTTGTCAAGGCAAGAGACCCAGTACTTC
cdr3_aa: CASSLSRQETQYF

v_call: TRBV5-6
j_call: TRBJ1-5
clone_size: .
d_call: .
cdr3_nt: TGTGCCAGCAGCTTAAACAGGGTGAATCAGCCCCAGCATTTT
cdr3_aa: CASSLNRVNQPQHF

v_call: TRBV6-1
j_call: TRBJ2-6
clone_size: .
d_call: .
cdr3_nt: TGTGCCAGCGAGGGAGGTAGCTCTGGGGCCAACGTCCTGACTTTC
cdr3_aa: CASEGGSSGANVLTF

v_call: TRBV19
j_call: TRBJ2-7
clone_size: .
d_call: TRBD2
cdr3_nt: TGTGCCAGTGCAATAAGCGGGGACTCGCTTTTCGAGCAGTACTTC
cdr3_aa: CASAISGDSLFEQYF

v_call: TRBV10-3
j_call: TRBJ2-1
clone_size: .
d_call: TRBD1
cdr3_nt: TGTGCCATCAGTGACCAGGGGGCGTCCAATGAGCAGTTCTTC
cdr3_aa: CAISDQGASNEQFF

v_call: TRBV27
j_call: TRBJ1-2
clone_size: .
d_call: TRBD1
cdr3_nt: TGTGCCAGCAGTTGGAATAAACAGGGGCGGGATGGCTACACCTTC
cdr3_aa: CASSWNKQGRDGYTF

v_call: TRBV11-2
j_call: TRBJ2-5
clone_size: .
d_call: .
cdr3_nt: TGTGCCAGCAGCCCACAGAATGGAGAAGAGACCCAGTACTTC
cdr3_aa: CASSPQNGEETQYF

v_call: TRBV18
j_call: TRBJ2-3
clone_size: many
d_call: TRBD1
cdr3_nt: TGTGCCAGCTCACCCCGACAGGGTTTTGCAGATACGCAGTATTTT
cdr3_aa: CASSPRQGFADTQYF

v_call: TRBV30
j_call: TRBJ1-1
clone_size: .
d_call: .
cdr3_nt: TGTGCCTGGGCCATGAACACTGAAGCTTTCTTT
cdr3_aa: CAWAMNTEAFF

v_call: TRBV11-3
j_call: TRBJ2-1
clone_size: .
d_call: TRBD2
cdr3_nt: TGTGCCAGCAGCCTAGCGGGAGGTGGTCTGCCGTTCTTC
cdr3_aa: CASSLAGGGLPFF

v_call: TRBV5-1
j_call: TRBJ2-5
clone_size: many
d_call: .
cdr3_nt: TGCGCCAGCAGCTTGGGCGGCCGGGGGGCCCGCCGGGAGACCCAGTACTTC
cdr3_aa: CASSLGGRGARRETQYF

v_call: TRBV5-1
j_call: TRBJ2-3
clone_size: .
d_call: .
cdr3_nt: TGCGCCAGCAGCTGGTTACGGAGTAGCACAGATACGCAGTATTTT
cdr3_aa: CASSWLRSSTDTQYF

v_call: TRBV28
j_call: TRBJ2-7
clone_size: .
d_call: .
cdr3_nt: TGTGCCAGCAGTCGCCCCGGGACCAAATCCTACGAGCAGTACTTC
cdr3_aa: CASSRPGTKSYEQYF

v_call: TRBV11-2
j_call: TRBJ1-1
clone_size: .
d_call: TRBD1
cdr3_nt: TGTGCCAGCAGAAGGACAGGTGGCACTGAAGCTTTCTTT
cdr3_aa: CASRRTGGTEAFF

v_call: TRBV2
j_call: TRBJ2-2
clone_size: .
d_call: TRBD1
cdr3_nt: TGTGCCAGCCGGAGGCAGGGGGCAGGAACCGGGGAGCTGTTTTTT
cdr3_aa: CASRRQGAGTGELFF

v_call: TRBV28
j_call: TRBJ2-5
clone_size: .
d_call: TRBD1
cdr3_nt: TGTGCCAGCAGTTCCGGGACAGGGTATCAAGAGACCCAGTACTTC
cdr3_aa: CASSSGTGYQETQYF

v_call: TRBV11-3
j_call: TRBJ2-2
clone_size: .
d_call: TRBD1
cdr3_nt: TGTGCCAGCAGCCGACGGGGACCCGGACAGGGGGCGAACACCGGGGAGCTGTTTTTT
cdr3_aa: CASSRRGPGQGANTGELFF

v_call: TRBV19
j_call: TRBJ1-5
clone_size: .
d_call: .
cdr3_nt: TGTGCCAGTAGTATAGACAGAGATCAGCCCCAGCATTTT
cdr3_aa: CASSIDRDQPQHF

v_call: TRBV7-8
j_call: TRBJ1-2
clone_size: .
d_call: .
cdr3_nt: TGTGCCAGCAGCCCCGGTTATCAAGGGGCTAACTATGGCTACACCTTC
cdr3_aa: CASSPGYQGANYGYTF

v_call: TRBV23-1
j_call: TRBJ2-7
clone_size: once
d_call: .
cdr3_nt: TGCGCCAGCAGTCGAGAGCACAGCCCGGGCCTCATCCCCTACGAGCAGTACTTC
cdr3_aa: CASSREHSPGLIPYEQYF

v_call: TRBV28
j_call: TRBJ1-4
clone_size: few
d_call: .
cdr3_nt: TGTGCCAGCATGGATCAGTTACCAAATGAAAAACTGTTTTTT
cdr3_aa: CASMDQLPNEKLFF

v_call: TRBV7-8
j_call: TRBJ2-7
clone_size: once
d_call: TRBD1
cdr3_nt: TGTGCCAGCAGCTTAGTTTCTTGGGGGACAGGGGCCGACGAGCAGTACTTC
cdr3_aa: CASSLVSWGTGADEQYF